The clone carrying this TCR beta chain was counted a few times. This sample was included in a study of glioma-infiltrating T cells after dendritic cell vaccination. Assay used: immunoSEQ multiplex PCR; TCRdb lists only in-frame clones, some missing. The table has around 89,000 clones, 65% to 90% seen once. This clonotype originated in a human donor with glioblastoma. Sample: blood, taken before dendritic cell vaccination.

CDR3 nucleotides: TGTGCCAGCAGTTCGGGTGTGAACACTGAAGCTTTCTTT. Protein product: CASSSGVNTEAFF. The genes are TRBV2 and TRBJ1-1, with D unclear. This CDR3 is 13 amino acids long. Per germline, CDR1 SNHLY and CDR2 FYNNEI. The V gene lost 5 bases and the J gene lost 0 bases, with 7 bases spanning the gap.